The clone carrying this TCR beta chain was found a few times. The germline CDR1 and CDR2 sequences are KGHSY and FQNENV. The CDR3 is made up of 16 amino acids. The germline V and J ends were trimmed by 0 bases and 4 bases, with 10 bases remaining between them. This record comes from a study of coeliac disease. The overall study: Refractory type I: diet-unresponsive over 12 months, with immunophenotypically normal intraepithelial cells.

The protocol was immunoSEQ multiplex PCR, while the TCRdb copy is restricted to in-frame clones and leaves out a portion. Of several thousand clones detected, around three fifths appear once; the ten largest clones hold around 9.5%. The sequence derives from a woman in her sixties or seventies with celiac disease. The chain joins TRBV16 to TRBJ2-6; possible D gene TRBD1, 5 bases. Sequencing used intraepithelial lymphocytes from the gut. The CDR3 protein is CASSQSLWGGANVLTF. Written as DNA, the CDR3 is TGTGCCAGCAGCCAATCCTTGTGGGGCGGGGCCAACGTCCTGACTTTC.